These T cell receptor beta chains were read from a single sample in a study of shared clonotypes between healthy human individuals. The assay was immunoSEQ multiplex PCR, and TCRdb's table has in-frame clones only and misses some. Of approximately 2.3 million clones in the sample, roughly 93% were seen once. The sample was naive CD4+ T cells from PBMCs. The receptors were sampled from a man younger than 35 in good health. Some clones in this sample may be carry-over from other donors' samples. Each CDR3 is given without its conserved first and last residue. Clone size appears in some rows only: once, few, many, or a class for an expanded clone.

>TRBV25-1|-|TRBJ2-1|9
ASSEIYEQF
>TRBV2|-|TRBJ2-5|13
ASRGTSGIQETQY
>TRBV18|-|TRBJ1-2|13
ASSPLLAANYGYT
>TRBV2|-|TRBJ1-2|14
ASIPGQGAGAYGYT
>TRBV9|-|TRBJ2-2|12
ASSSEGVRVKLF
>TRBV5-1|-|TRBJ2-2|16
ASSSGQGAILNTGELF
>TRBV18|-|TRBJ2-1|13
ASSPPQRGYNEQF
>TRBV7-6|once|TRBJ2-5|14
ASSLALITSEGTQY
>TRBV5-1|-|TRBJ1-3|15
ASSWGRTETFGNTIY
>TRBV6-5|-|TRBJ2-7|9
ASSYSSEQY
>TRBV9|-|TRBJ2-2|10
ASSVHGGELF
>TRBV11-2|-|TRBJ1-3|14
ASSSRQPISGNTIY
>TRBV19|few|TRBJ1-2|8
ASSDRGYT
>TRBV12-5|-|TRBJ1-1|13
ASGLPGHRNTEAF
>TRBV20-1|-|TRBJ2-7|9
SARRGAEQY
>TRBV19|-|TRBJ1-5|13
ASSTRDRSNQPQH
>TRBV5-1|-|TRBJ1-1|13
ASSSDRLGNTEAF
>TRBV7-2|-|TRBJ1-2|13
ASSLDRGWANGYT
>TRBV2|-|TRBJ2-3|11
ASTQGAGDTQY
>TRBV28|-|TRBJ2-2|13
ASSRAGGGTGELF
>TRBV28|-|TRBJ2-2|13
ASLAGGINTGELF
>TRBV7-6|-|TRBJ2-1|12
ASSLTGGGDEQF
>TRBV2|-|TRBJ2-5|14
ASSDKREGAPETQY
>TRBV28|-|TRBJ2-1|12
ASSFGGSYNEQF
>TRBV6-7|once|TRBJ1-3|14
ASSKDSGRGGNTIY
>TRBV10-3|-|TRBJ2-7|14
AISPRGMRGNFEQY
>TRBV7-9|-|TRBJ2-3|15
ASSLDPGGPPTDTQY
>TRBV28|-|TRBJ2-1|14
ASSSYVASSYNEQF